What follows describes a single TCR beta chain. Its matching antigen is unknown. This table comes from immunoSEQ multiplex PCR, and its TCRdb copy is limited to in-frame clones, with some not included. The sample includes about 63,000 clones, around nine tenths of them seen just once. Investigators treated the graft tissue so that it released intraepithelial and lamina propria lymphocytes. These data belong to a study of graft-versus-host responses after intestinal transplantation. Study details: Every transplant recipient was induced with anti-thymocyte globulin, then maintained on tacrolimus and steroids for around 3 years. Findings and caveats of the study: Patients who carried graft-donor T cell macrochimerism also had high graft-versus-host to host-versus-graft clonal ratios in their allografts.

This CDR3 is built from 11 residues. V was pared by 4 bases and J by 2 bases, with 4 bases between. The J gene is TRBJ2-7, the V gene TRBV5-7; no clear D gene. TRBV5-7 has ORF status, its function being uncertain. The source of this sequence is a human patient who received an intestinal transplant, so some T cells may come from the graft donor. This specimen consisted of ileum tissue, obtained 350 to 400 days after transplant. The DNA for the CDR3 is TGTGCCAGCAGCCCGGCCTACGAGCAGTACTTC. Translated: CASSPAYEQYF.